This is a list of T cell receptor beta chains from one sample in a study of cytomegalovirus exposure and HLA in healthy donors. Assay used: immunoSEQ multiplex PCR; TCRdb lists only in-frame clones, some missing. This sample has 200,000 or so clones, with more than 75% found just once. Specimen: PBMCs. The receptor source for this set is a human donor in good health. Both conserved end residues are part of each CDR3. D genes are given only for firm matches. Expanded clones get a size class; other rows say once, few or many, or leave the size out.

TRBD1,.,TRBV10-3,TRBJ1-2,TGTGCCATCAGTCCCACCGACAGGGGGCAAAACTATGGCTACACCTTC,CAISPTDRGQNYGYTF
.,few,TRBV7-3,TRBJ2-6,TGTGCCAGCAGCTACGGTATCTCTGGGGCCAACGTCCTGACTTTC,CASSYGISGANVLTF
TRBD2,.,TRBV29-1,TRBJ2-1,TGCAGCGTTGAGAGGTGGCTAGCGGGAGGCCTTTACAATGAGCAGTTCTTC,CSVERWLAGGLYNEQFF
TRBD1,.,TRBV27,TRBJ2-2,TGTGCCAGCAGCTTAACAGGGACAGTCAACACCGGGGAGCTGTTTTTT,CASSLTGTVNTGELFF
TRBD1,.,TRBV7-2,TRBJ1-2,TGTGCCAGCAGCTTAGGGGGACAGAACTATGGCTACACCTTC,CASSLGGQNYGYTF
.,.,TRBV11-3,TRBJ2-3,TGTGCCAGCAGCCAGGGCCCACTCAGCACAGATACGCAGTATTTT,CASSQGPLSTDTQYF
TRBD1,.,TRBV7-6,TRBJ2-2,TGTGCCAGCAGCTTAGCTCAGGGGGCGGACGCCACCGGGGAGCTGTTTTTT,CASSLAQGADATGELFF
TRBD1,.,TRBV5-1,TRBJ1-4,TGCGCCAGCAGCTTGTTAGGGGGCTTAGGTGAAAAACTGTTTTTT,CASSLLGGLGEKLFF
.,once,TRBV30,TRBJ2-1,TGTGCCTGGAGTCCGGCTCGAGCGGTCCCCTCCTACAATGAGCAGTTCTTC,CAWSPARAVPSYNEQFF
.,.,TRBV6-1,TRBJ2-1,TGTGCCAGCAGCGGGAGCGGAGGGATAGATGAGCAGTTCTTC,CASSGSGGIDEQFF
.,.,TRBV6-5,TRBJ2-2,TGTGCCAGCAAGGGAACGGGAGTTGAAACCGGGGAGCTGTTTTTT,CASKGTGVETGELFF
.,.,TRBV7-8,TRBJ1-1,TGTGCCAGCAGCTTAGCAGTGACAGGTGTCATGGGCACTGAAGCTTTCTTT,CASSLAVTGVMGTEAFF
TRBD2,.,TRBV2,TRBJ2-7,TGTGCCAGCAGTCGAAATAGGCTAGCGGGAGCCGAGCAGTACTTC,CASSRNRLAGAEQYF
.,.,TRBV2,TRBJ1-1,TGTGCCAGCAGTGAAGCGGGCAGGATCGGTGAAGCTTTCTTT,CASSEAGRIGEAFF
TRBD1,.,TRBV7-9,TRBJ1-2,TGTGCCAGCAGCTTATACAGACAGGGGGAAATAGACTATGGCTACACCTTC,CASSLYRQGEIDYGYTF
TRBD2,.,TRBV7-2,TRBJ2-7,TGTGCCAGCAGCTTACTAGCGGGAGTAGGGGACGAGCAGTACTTC,CASSLLAGVGDEQYF
.,.,TRBV18,TRBJ2-1,TGTGCCAGCTCACCACCGAGTCGCAGGGTTAACTACAATGAGCAGTTCTTC,CASSPPSRRVNYNEQFF
TRBD1,.,TRBV30,TRBJ2-1,TGTGCCTGGAGTGTTGAGGTAGCAGGGGGCAATGAGCAGTTCTTC,CAWSVEVAGGNEQFF
TRBD2,.,TRBV7-3,TRBJ2-1,TGTGCCAGCAGCTTACTGGGGGGGGAGATATACAATGAGCAGTTCTTC,CASSLLGGEIYNEQFF
.,.,TRBV14,TRBJ1-2,TGTGCCAGCAGCCAAGATGTTCGGGGGGCTGGCTATGGCTACACCTTC,CASSQDVRGAGYGYTF
.,.,TRBV29-1,TRBJ2-7,TGCAGCGTTTGGGGCAAGGAATACGAGCAGTACTTC,CSVWGKEYEQYF
TRBD1,.,TRBV7-8,TRBJ2-7,TGTGCCAGCAGCTTCGCGGGACAGGTGGTGTCCGAGCAGTACTTC,CASSFAGQVVSEQYF
TRBD2,.,TRBV4-2,TRBJ2-5,TGTGCCAGCAGTTCGACTAGCGGGAGGGTTCAAGAGACCCAGTACTTC,CASSSTSGRVQETQYF
.,.,TRBV19,TRBJ1-1,TGTGCCAGTAGTATAAAAACAGGGCACACTGAAGCTTTCTTT,CASSIKTGHTEAFF
.,.,TRBV6-1,TRBJ2-7,TGTGCCAGCAGTGAAAGCGGACCCTCCTACGAGCAGTACTTC,CASSESGPSYEQYF
TRBD1,once,TRBV27,TRBJ2-1,TGTGCCAGCAGCCACAGGGGTGGCATCATGAGGGATGAGCAGTTCTTC,CASSHRGGIMRDEQFF
TRBD2,.,TRBV30,TRBJ2-7,TGTGCCTGGAGTGCAACCTTTGGCGGGAGCTCCTACGAGCAGTACTTC,CAWSATFGGSSYEQYF
.,.,TRBV2,TRBJ1-6,TGTGCCAGTATCGTTGACAGGACCGATTTGAGGTCACCCCTCCACTTT,CASIVDRTDLRSPLHF
.,.,TRBV11-2,TRBJ1-4,TGTGCCAGCAGCCCACCGGGAGGGACGACTAATGAAAAACTGTTTTTT,CASSPPGGTTNEKLFF
.,once,TRBV11-1,TRBJ2-1,TGTGCCAGCAGCACCCATGGGGCTGTCTCCTACAATGAGCAGTTCTTC,CASSTHGAVSYNEQFF
TRBD1,.,TRBV5-1,TRBJ1-4,TGCGCCAGCAGCATCAAACCCCGGGACAGGGGTAATGAAAAACTGTTTTTT,CASSIKPRDRGNEKLFF
.,.,TRBV4-2,TRBJ2-5,TGTGCCAGCAGCCAAGAGTATGCTAGACAAGAGACCCAGTACTTC,CASSQEYARQETQYF
.,.,TRBV11-2,TRBJ1-5,TGTGCCAGCAGCTTGATAAGGGCGGGCAGCAATCAGCCCCAGCATTTT,CASSLIRAGSNQPQHF
.,.,TRBV29-1,TRBJ2-1,TGCAGCGTTACCCGACAGGCTGGGTATGAGCAGTTCTTC,CSVTRQAGYEQFF
TRBD2,.,TRBV19,TRBJ2-1,TGTGCCAGTACACTCACTAGCGGGAGGTTCGATGAGCAGTTCTTC,CASTLTSGRFDEQFF
.,.,TRBV13,TRBJ2-7,TGTGCCAGCAGCTCGGATAGCGCCGGAACCTACGAGCAGTACTTC,CASSSDSAGTYEQYF
TRBD1,.,TRBV6-1,TRBJ1-6,TGTGCCAGCGGCCCGGGACAGGGGGTATATTCACCCCTCCACTTT,CASGPGQGVYSPLHF
TRBD1,.,TRBV19,TRBJ1-1,TGTGCCAGTAGTATCAGGGGGCGACTTACTGAAGCTTTCTTT,CASSIRGRLTEAFF
.,.,TRBV2,TRBJ1-1,TGTGCCAGCACGATAGGGAGGATGGAGGTGAACACTGAAGCTTTCTTT,CASTIGRMEVNTEAFF
.,.,TRBV7-9,TRBJ2-1,TGTGCCAGCAGCTTAGTCCCAGGTAGTAACAATGAGCAGTTCTTC,CASSLVPGSNNEQFF
TRBD2,.,TRBV9,TRBJ2-1,TGTGCCAGCAGCGTATCACTAGCGGGTTACAATGAGCAGTTCTTC,CASSVSLAGYNEQFF
.,.,TRBV14,TRBJ2-3,TGTGCCAGCAGCCAACGTCGAGGACAGAACACAGATACGCAGTATTTT,CASSQRRGQNTDTQYF
TRBD2,once,TRBV19,TRBJ2-7,TGTGCCAGTAGTCGTGTGGGAGGTAGCGGGAGTCTCTACGAGCAGTACTTC,CASSRVGGSGSLYEQYF
TRBD1,few,TRBV28,TRBJ1-1,TGTGCCAGCAGACGTACAGGGGGAGAGAACACTGAAGCTTTCTTT,CASRRTGGENTEAFF
.,.,TRBV6-1,TRBJ2-7,TGTGCCAGCAAGAGTCTACCCCGAGCCTACGAGCAGTACTTC,CASKSLPRAYEQYF
TRBD1,.,TRBV6-1,TRBJ2-7,TGTGCCAGCAGTGCCACATCTTCAGGGGGCCTTCGCTACGAGCAGTACTTC,CASSATSSGGLRYEQYF
.,.,TRBV21-1,TRBJ2-7,TGTGCCAGCAGTAACTACTGGCTCCGAGGGACCTACGAGCAGTACTTC,CASSNYWLRGTYEQYF
.,.,TRBV27,TRBJ2-5,TGTGCCAGCAGTTTACGATGGGGCGGCCCGGAGACCCAGTACTTC,CASSLRWGGPETQYF
TRBD2,.,TRBV5-4,TRBJ2-3,TGTGCCAGCAGCTTAAGCCCCGCTAGCGGGAGCTACACAGATACGCAGTATTTT,CASSLSPASGSYTDTQYF
TRBD2,.,TRBV27,TRBJ2-7,TGTGCCAGCAGTTTCCCCGGTAGCGGGAGGGGTCCGTACTTC,CASSFPGSGRGPYF
TRBD2,.,TRBV4-2,TRBJ2-5,TGTGCCAGCAGCCAAAATAGCGGGGGGGGTGAGGAGACCCAGTACTTC,CASSQNSGGGEETQYF
TRBD1,once,TRBV25-1,TRBJ2-7,TGTGCCAGCGACGCCGGGACAGGCCTTTACGAGCAGTACTTC,CASDAGTGLYEQYF
TRBD1,.,TRBV2,TRBJ2-3,TGTGCCAGCAGTTGGACAGGGGAGGGAGATACGCAGTATTTT,CASSWTGEGDTQYF
.,.,TRBV7-6,TRBJ2-1,TGTGCCAGCAGCCGAGTGCAGGGTAATGAGCAGTTCTTC,CASSRVQGNEQFF
.,.,TRBV10-3,TRBJ2-7,TGTGCCATCAGAGCTGCTACTACGTACGAGCAGTACTTC,CAIRAATTYEQYF
TRBD1,.,TRBV6-5,TRBJ1-1,TGTGCCAGCATTACACACAGGGGGAACACTGAAGCTTTCTTT,CASITHRGNTEAFF
TRBD2,.,TRBV19,TRBJ2-7,TGTGCCAGTAGTAAAGGGACTAGCGGAACCTACGAGCAGTACTTC,CASSKGTSGTYEQYF